This TCR beta chain was sequenced in a study of blood T cell repertoires in COVID-19. This clone turned up a few times. In the authors' workflow: Amplification of reference gene primers was used by the study to estimate nucleated cell counts. Profiled with immunoSEQ multiplex PCR; TCRdb holds only in-frame clones, not every one. The D gene and trimming were derived from the DNA, and the V and J assignments and clone size from that table. The sample holds 160,000 or so clones, about nine tenths seen once. This CDR3 is 13 amino acids long. V was trimmed by 2 bases and J by 9 bases, leaving 8 bases between them. Germline V gene data show CDR1 as SGHAT and CDR2 as FQNNGV.

The chain joins TRBV11-2 to TRBJ1-6, with a tentative D call TRBD1 (6 bases). The sample consisted of peripheral blood. This receptor was identified in a woman in her 70s with acute or convalescent COVID-19. The CDR3 DNA sequence: TGTGCCAGCAGCTTAACGACAGGTTCACCCCTCCACTTT. Translation: CASSLTTGSPLHF. Based on the CDR3 plus reference TRBV11-2 and TRBJ1-6, the full variable domain is EAGVAQSPRYKIIEKRQSVAFWCNPISGHATLYWYQQILGQGPKLLIQFQNNGVVDDSQLPKDRFSAERLKGVDSTLKIQPAKLEDSAVYLCASSLTTGSPLHFGNGTRLTVT.